This is a list of T cell receptor beta chains from one sample in a study of molecular identifiers for immune sequencing clone quantification. TCRdb independently ran MiXCR on the PCR reads; one entry per CDR3 protein. Of over 550,000 distinct CDR3 sequences listed, about 25% are singletons. Input material: naive CD8+ T cells from blood, with Jurkat cell RNA spiked in. The receptors originated from a human donor in good health. Some libraries in this study had Jurkat cell RNA spiked in. Both conserved end residues are trimmed from each CDR3.

V gene,CDR3 protein
TRBV3-1,ASSQDTPTGIHEETQY
TRBV9,ASSVDPLPREGDEQY
TRBV20-1,SAKTGVRNTGELF
TRBV4-3,ASSPGISGANVLT
TRBV7-9,ASTLTFQGSPEAF
TRBV4-3,ASSQGPGQGTEAF
TRBV28,ASHPSMGPSNTDTQY
TRBV28,ASSLTLQYTDTQY
TRBV7-9,ASSLLLQGATNEKLF
TRBV6-6,ASSYSPVAGGPDTQY
TRBV2,ASQRERGSYEQY
TRBV7-9,ASSGADNTEAF
TRBV25-1,ASSALGYEAF
TRBV11-2,ASSSGTGLSPLH
TRBV5-8,ASSPRTGRPEQY
TRBV27,ASKTSGRSEQY
TRBV7-2,ASSWPTSGGQETQY
TRBV20-1,SAKLTGEDGETQY
TRBV12-3/TRBV12-4,ASSFRVTGTGYT
TRBV7-2,ASSLLAGGYNEQF
TRBV3-1,ASSQDFRGPHAF
TRBV5-1,ASSTGLAGVEVAQY